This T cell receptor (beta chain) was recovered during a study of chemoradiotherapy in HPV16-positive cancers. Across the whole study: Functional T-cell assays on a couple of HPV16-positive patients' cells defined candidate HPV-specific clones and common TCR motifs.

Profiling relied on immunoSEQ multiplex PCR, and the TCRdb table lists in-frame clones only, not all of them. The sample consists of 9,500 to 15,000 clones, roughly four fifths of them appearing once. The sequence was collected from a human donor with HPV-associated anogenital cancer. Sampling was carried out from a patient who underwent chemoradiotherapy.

The CDR3 sequence is CASSPVSGSTYEQYF. Written as DNA, the CDR3 is TGTGCCAGCAGCCCGGTATCCGGGTCTACCTACGAGCAGTACTTC. This chain links TRBV7-9 with TRBJ2-7; no firm D call. Germline-derived CDR1 and CDR2 are SEHNR and FQNEAQ (reference sequence). Trimming cost V 5 bases and J 2 bases, with 16 bases left between them. The CDR3 runs 15 residues.